The 29 T cell receptor beta chains below all came from one sample that was sequenced in a study of blood T cell repertoires in COVID-19 (dated by TCRdb to 2020 to 2022). The library relied on the immunoSEQ multiplex PCR assay. The table was pulled from immuneACCESS by TCRdb, which kept in-frame rearrangements only. Such tables lose some clones; where checked, under half of the loss comes from unresolved V genes, and the rest has no known cause. In this sample the table shows under 400,000 clones, roughly 90% of which occur a single time. Less than 3.5% of the sample is held by the ten biggest clonotypes. The specimen sequenced was peripheral blood. All receptors derive from a woman aged 25-40 years with COVID-19, enrolled during active disease.

The V and J genes are TRBV7-9 and TRBJ1-5, with TRBD1 matching 7 bases. Looked up from germline, CDR1 is SEHNR and CDR2 is FQNEAQ (reference sequence). The CDR3 loop spans 15 amino acids. Trimming cost V 4 bases and J 4 bases; bases outside gene matches: 7. This chain's CDR3 is CASSSGDSHNQPQHF. CDR3 in DNA: TGTGCCAGCAGCTCCGGGGACAGTCATAATCAGCCCCAGCATTTT. Complete variable domain (other parts from reference TRBV7-9 and TRBJ1-5): DTGVSQNPRHKITKRGQNVTFRCDPISEHNRLYWYRQTLGQGPEFLTYFQNEAQLEKSRLLSDRFSAERPKGSFSTLEIQRTEQGDSAMYLCASSSGDSHNQPQHFGDGTRLSIL.

V and J are TRBV11-2 and TRBJ1-1; 10 bases agree with TRBD1. Losses at the gene ends were 5 bases for V and 7 bases for J; bases not matched to a gene: 4. Germline CDR1 reads SGHAT; CDR2 reads FQNNGV. The CDR3 length is 13 residues. CDR3 region: CASSRDRGGEAFF. The CDR3 bases are TGTGCCAGCAGCCGGGACAGGGGTGGTGAAGCTTTCTTT.

The CDR3 reads CASSLEDRSIYGYTF. The CDR3 bases are TGTGCCAGCAGCTTAGAGGACAGGTCGATCTATGGCTACACCTTC. The chain recombines TRBV7-9 with TRBJ1-2, with 7 nucleotides matching TRBD1. Germline V gene sequence: CDR1 SEHNR, CDR2 FQNEAQ (reference sequence). With V trimmed by 1 base and J by 4 bases, 6 bases remained unmatched. The CDR3 runs to 15 residues.

The rearrangement links TRBV6-2 or TRBV6-3 to TRBJ2-7; 8 bases map to TRBD2. The CDR3 is 18 amino acids. Germline V CDR1 and CDR2: MNHEY, SVGEGT. Germline trimming cut 2 bases from V and 2 bases from J; bases unmatched to any gene: 14. CDR3 bases: TGTGCCAGCAGTTACCCGTCACTAGCGGCAAAACACACCTACGAGCAGTACTTC. Its translation is CASSYPSLAAKHTYEQYF.

The chain uses TRBV3-1 (or the pseudogene TRBV3-2) and TRBJ2-3; D remains ambiguous. The CDR3 loop spans 15 amino acids. Germline values: CDR1 LGHDT, CDR2 YNNKEL (reference sequence). V was cut by 0 bases and J by 2 bases, with 9 bases left in between. The CDR3 coding sequence is TGTGCCAGCAGCCAAGATCTAGAGACCACAGATACGCAGTATTTT. Protein: CASSQDLETTDTQYF.

The chain recombines TRBV11-2 with TRBJ2-7, with 9 bases aligning to TRBD2. V gave up 0 bases and J gave up 2 bases; unmatched junction bases: 8. Germline loops: CDR1 SGHAT, CDR2 FQNNGV. The CDR3 has 17 amino acids. CDR3 DNA sequence: TGTGCCAGCAGCTTAGATGGTAGCGGGAGTAAACCCTACGAGCAGTACTTC. Its protein is CASSLDGSGSKPYEQYF.

The chain has TRBV3-1 (or the pseudogene TRBV3-2) and TRBJ2-1; weak D call: TRBD2 (7 bases). The CDR3 is 15 residues long. The V gene lost 7 bases and the J gene lost 4 bases, with 17 bases spanning the gap. The germline gives CDR1 LGHDT, CDR2 YNNKEL (reference sequence). As DNA, the CDR3 is TGTGCCAGCACACTGAGGGGGGGGGCTTACAATGAGCAGTTCTTC. This codes for CASTLRGGAYNEQFF.

J is TRBJ2-5 and V is TRBV29-1; D is perhaps TRBD2 (6 bases). V was cut by 3 bases and J by 5 bases, with 13 bases left in between. The CDR3 runs to 13 residues. Germline loops: CDR1 SQVTM, CDR2 ANQGSEA. CDR3 protein: CSVETGEGETQYF. The CDR3 bases are TGCAGCGTTGAGACGGGAGAAGGGGAGACCCAGTACTTC.

This clone has a handful of counts. The CDR3 DNA sequence: TGCAGCGTTGATCCTGGACAGGGCCCGTTCTTC. It yields the protein CSVDPGQGPFF. This chain uses TRBV29-1 with TRBJ2-1, with TRBD1 identical over 8 bases. CDR1 is SQVTM and CDR2 is ANQGSEA in the germline V gene. The CDR3 is made up of 11 amino acids. With 3 bases clipped from V and 15 bases from J, the junction kept 7 bases outside the gene matches.

The rearrangement uses TRBV27 and TRBJ2-1; 10 nucleotides agree with TRBD2. Per germline, CDR1 MNHEY and CDR2 SMNVEV (reference sequence). The CDR3 is made up of 15 amino acids. Losses at the gene ends were 2 bases for V and 7 bases for J; bases not matched to a gene: 5. The CDR3 loop reads CASSLASGRVNEQFF. CDR3 DNA: TGTGCCAGCAGTTTAGCCAGCGGGAGGGTTAATGAGCAGTTCTTC.

The chain carries TRBV3-1 (or the pseudogene TRBV3-2) and TRBJ2-5, with 7 bases matching TRBD2. The trim removed 3 bases at V and 5 bases at J, leaving 12 bases unmatched. The germline gives CDR1 LGHDT, CDR2 YNNKEL (reference sequence). The length of the CDR3 is 16 residues. This chain's CDR3 is CASSHHATSDYETQYF. In DNA form, the CDR3 reads TGTGCCAGCAGCCACCATGCTACTAGCGACTACGAGACCCAGTACTTC.

This clone showed up just once. This specimen includes other DNA sequences encoding the same CDR3. The chain recombines TRBV19 with TRBJ1-6; 7 nucleotides line up with TRBD1. The CDR3 sequence is 13 residues long. The junction had 1 base not matched to a gene; V was cut back by 4 bases and J by 7 bases. CDR1 and CDR2 (germline): LNHDA, SQIVND (reference sequence). The chain's CDR3 is CASSTTGNSPLHF. CDR3 coding DNA: TGTGCCAGTAGTACGACAGGGAATTCACCCCTCCACTTT.

This clone was counted once. The V call is TRBV18, the J call TRBJ2-7; TRBD2 matches 11 bases. V gave up 3 bases and J gave up 3 bases; unmatched junction bases: 1. The germline CDR1 and CDR2 sequences are KGHSH and LQKENI. The CDR3 covers 14 residues. The CDR3 bases are TGTGCCAGCTCACCCGGGACTAGCGGCTACGAGCAGTACTTC. It translates to CASSPGTSGYEQYF. The full variable domain, its missing parts supplied by reference TRBV18 and TRBJ2-7, is NAGVMQNPRHLVRRRGQEARLRCSPMKGHSHVYWYRQLPEEGLKFMVYLQKENIIDESGMPKERFSAEFPKEGPSILRIQQVVRGDSAAYFCASSPGTSGYEQYFGPGTRLTVT.

CDR3 protein: CAISGTANYEQYF. The CDR3 coding sequence is TGTGCCATCAGTGGTACAGCCAACTACGAGCAGTACTTC. V usage is TRBV10-3 and J usage is TRBJ2-7; unclear D gene. With 4 bases removed from V and 3 bases from J, the gap between germline ends came to 10 bases. Germline CDR1 and CDR2: ENHRY and SYGVKD. The CDR3 is made up of 13 amino acids.

The CDR3 coding sequence is TGTGCCAGTAGTCCGACGGGACAGGGAGCGAATGGCTACACCTTC. Translating gives CASSPTGQGANGYTF. This rearrangement joins TRBV19 to TRBJ1-2, with 9 bases that match TRBD1. Germline V gene data show CDR1 as LNHDA and CDR2 as SQIVND (reference sequence). With V trimmed by 5 bases and J by 6 bases, 10 bases remained unmatched. The CDR3 totals 15 residues.

The chain carries TRBV5-1 and TRBJ1-5; no reliable D call. CDR1 is SGHRS and CDR2 is YFSETQ in the germline V gene. The V gene lost 0 bases and the J gene lost 6 bases, with 10 bases spanning the gap. CDR3 length: 14 residues. CDR3 in amino acids: CASSLEGASQPQHF. In DNA form, the CDR3 reads TGCGCCAGCAGCTTGGAGGGAGCCAGTCAGCCCCAGCATTTT.

V and J are TRBV6-5 and TRBJ1-2; 8 nucleotides match TRBD1. The CDR3 sequence is 13 residues long. Germline V gene lookup returns CDR1 MNHEY and CDR2 SVGAGI. V was clipped by 6 bases and J by 6 bases; unmatched bases: 6. The CDR3 region is CASRLQGVDGYTF. For the CDR3, the DNA is TGTGCCAGCAGGTTACAGGGGGTGGATGGCTACACCTTC.

This clone was counted once. This chain uses TRBV30 with TRBJ1-1; D is unresolved. V was trimmed by 0 bases and J by 5 bases, leaving 7 bases between them. CDR1 and CDR2 from the germline V gene are GTSNPN and SVGIG (reference sequence). The CDR3 contains 12 residues. CDR3 sequence (DNA): TGTGCCTGGAGTGTCGCGGATACTGAAGCTTTCTTT. Its translation is CAWSVADTEAFF.

The chain couples TRBV28 to TRBJ1-4; D call uncertain. The CDR3 is 13 amino acids. Germline CDR1 is MDHEN and CDR2 is SYDVKM. Trimming removed 7 bases from V and 5 bases from J, with 11 bases in between. The CDR3 nucleotides are TGTGCCAGCATGAGCCGACTCAATGAAAAACTGTTTTTT. Residues: CASMSRLNEKLFF.

This sequence joins TRBV7-9 and TRBJ2-5, with TRBD2 matching over 13 bases. V shed 3 bases, J shed 5 bases, and the junction held 9 bases outside the gene matches. Germline V gives CDR1 SEHNR, CDR2 FQNEAQ (reference sequence). The CDR3 is made up of 17 amino acids. The CDR3: CASSFGTSGTLGETQYF. For the CDR3, the DNA is TGTGCCAGCAGCTTTGGGACTAGCGGGACCTTGGGGGAGACCCAGTACTTC.

The rearrangement joins TRBV6-6 to TRBJ1-2; possible D gene TRBD1, 6 bases. The CDR3 spans 15 residues. Germline CDR1 is MNHNY and CDR2 is SVGAGI (reference sequence). Trimming took off 5 bases at V and 4 bases at J, with 17 bases between the two ends. Written as DNA, the CDR3 is TGTGCCAGCAGTCGCGTACGGACAGCCTCCTATGGCTACACCTTC. It yields the protein CASSRVRTASYGYTF.

The chain carries TRBV29-1 and TRBJ2-7, with D possibly being TRBD1 (5 bases). Germline V lookup: CDR1 SQVTM, CDR2 ANQGSEA. The CDR3 has 12 amino acids. Trimming pared 7 bases from V and 3 bases from J, leaving 13 bases between. The CDR3 nucleotides read TGCAGCGGCGGACGGACACTCTACGAGCAGTACTTC. Encoded protein: CSGGRTLYEQYF.

The V call is TRBV7-6, the J call TRBJ1-1; 9 nucleotides line up with TRBD1. V shed 5 bases and J 0 bases; nucleotides not matched to a gene: 4. This CDR3 comprises 15 residues. Germline-derived CDR1 and CDR2 are SGHVS and FNYEAQ. CDR3 DNA sequence: TGTGCCAGCAGCCGAGGACAGGGGATGAACACTGAAGCTTTCTTT. Translating gives CASSRGQGMNTEAFF.

The V gene is TRBV3-1 (or the pseudogene TRBV3-2), the J gene TRBJ1-6; the D is unclear. CDR1 LGHDT and CDR2 YNNKEL come from the germline V gene (reference sequence). This CDR3 has 15 amino acids. Trimming took 5 bases from V and 7 from J, leaving 15 bases between them. The DNA for the CDR3 is TGTGCCAGCAGCTCATACGGGGAATTCAATTCACCCCTCCACTTT. It yields the protein CASSSYGEFNSPLHF.

CDR3 sequence: CASSVDSSYEQYF. As DNA, the CDR3 is TGTGCCAGCAGCGTAGACAGCTCCTACGAGCAGTACTTC. The chain employs TRBV9 and TRBJ2-7; no reliable D call. The CDR3 spans 13 residues. V was pared by 0 bases and J by 0 bases, with 4 bases between. The germline V gene encodes CDR1 SGDLS and CDR2 YYNGEE.

The CDR3 loop reads CASSKDRGSYNEQFF. In DNA form, the CDR3 reads TGTGCCAGCAGCAAGGACAGGGGCTCCTACAATGAGCAGTTCTTC. The J gene is TRBJ2-1, the V gene TRBV7-8; 9 nucleotides match TRBD1. The CDR3 has 15 amino acids. Germline CDR1 is SGHVS and CDR2 is FQNEAQ. The J segment lost 0 bases and the V segment lost 5 bases, leaving 2 bases of the junction unmatched. Looking up the rest from reference TRBV7-8 and TRBJ2-1 gives the full variable domain: GAGVSQSPRYKVAKRGQDVALRCDPISGHVSLFWYQQALGQGPEFLTYFQNEAQLDKSGLPSDRFFAERPEGSVSTLKIQRTQQEDSAVYLCASSKDRGSYNEQFFGPGTRLTVL.

Only a few counts were recorded for this clone. V and J are TRBV7-3 and TRBJ1-2, with D hard to call. Trimming took 1 base from V and 4 from J, leaving 13 bases between them. CDR3 size: 15 residues. Germline V CDR1 and CDR2: SGHTA, FQGTGA. CDR3 sequence (DNA): TGTGCCAGCAGCTTAAATCCAGGCAGCTCCTATGGCTACACCTTC. Translation: CASSLNPGSSYGYTF.

This clone was seen only once. This chain connects TRBV11-2 to TRBJ2-2; 8 positions agree with TRBD2. After removal of 5 bases from V and 4 bases from J, the junction contained 9 bases not matched to a gene. Germline V gene data show CDR1 as SGHAT and CDR2 as FQNNGV. The CDR3 totals 16 residues. CDR3 amino acids: CASSDVLAAATGELFF. CDR3 DNA: TGTGCCAGCAGCGATGTACTAGCGGCGGCCACCGGGGAGCTGTTTTTT.

This sequence joins TRBV18 and TRBJ1-2, with 9 bases aligning to TRBD1. Germline CDR1 is KGHSH and CDR2 is LQKENI. The CDR3 contains 14 residues. V trimming: 6 bases; J trimming: 6 bases; junction bases outside the gene matches: 8. For the CDR3, the DNA is TGTGCCAGCTCTCTCACGGGACAGGGTGATGGCTACACCTTC. The encoded protein is CASSLTGQGDGYTF.